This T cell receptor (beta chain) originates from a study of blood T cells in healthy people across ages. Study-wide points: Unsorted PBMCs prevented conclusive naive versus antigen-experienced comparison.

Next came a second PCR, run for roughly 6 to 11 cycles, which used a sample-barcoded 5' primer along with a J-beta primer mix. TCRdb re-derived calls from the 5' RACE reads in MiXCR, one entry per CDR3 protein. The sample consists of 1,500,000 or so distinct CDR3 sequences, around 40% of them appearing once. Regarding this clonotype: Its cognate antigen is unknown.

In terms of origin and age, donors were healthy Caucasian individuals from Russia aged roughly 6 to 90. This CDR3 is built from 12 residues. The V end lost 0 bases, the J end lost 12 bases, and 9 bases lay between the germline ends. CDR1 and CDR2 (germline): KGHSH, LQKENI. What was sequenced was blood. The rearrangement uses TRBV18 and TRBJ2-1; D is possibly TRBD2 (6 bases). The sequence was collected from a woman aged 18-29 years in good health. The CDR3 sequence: CASSPPGGSQFF. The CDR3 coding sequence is TGTGCCAGCTCACCACCTGGGGGGTCGCAGTTCTTC.